The rows below give T cell receptor beta chains drawn from one sample of a study of T-cell memory formation after mild COVID-19. TCRdb used MiXCR to reprocess the 5' RACE reads, holding one entry per CDR3 protein. The sample consists of 360,000 or so distinct CDR3 sequences, approximately 29% of them appearing once. Sequencing was carried out using PBMCs or a T cell subset sorted from them (not recorded which). These receptors originate from an adult woman who had mild COVID-19 (a few samples of this study predate the infection). Cell type and time point are not known. Both conserved end residues are part of each CDR3. The D gene is left open where the match is weak. Clone size, where shown, is once, few, many, or a class for clones that have expanded.

. TRBJ2-5 TRBV9 . CASSPLRAEETQYF TGTGCCAGCAGCCCTTTAAGGGCCGAAGAGACCCAGTACTTC
few TRBJ1-1 TRBV5-4 . CASSPRRGTEAFF TGTGCCAGCAGCCCTAGGCGGGGCACTGAAGCTTTCTTT
few TRBJ2-1 TRBV18 TRBD1 CASSPDRGRDEQFF TGTGCCAGCTCACCGGACAGGGGGCGGGATGAGCAGTTCTTC
. TRBJ2-7 TRBV19 . CASSADRAGRFYEQYF TGTGCCAGTAGTGCCGACCGAGCCGGGAGATTCTACGAGCAGTACTTC
. TRBJ1-2 TRBV3-1 . CASSQDPRSFHYSGYTF TGTGCCAGCAGCCAAGATCCCAGGTCCTTTCATTATTCTGGCTACACCTTC
few TRBJ2-7 TRBV5-1 TRBD2 CASSLGTSGVLDEQYF TGCGCCAGCAGCTTGGGGACTAGCGGGGTACTCGACGAGCAGTACTTC
. TRBJ2-7 TRBV3-1 . CASSHSQDEQYF TGTGCCAGCAGCCATTCGCAAGACGAGCAGTACTTC
. TRBJ2-5 TRBV29-1 TRBD1 CSVAPTGVVTQYF TGCAGCGTTGCCCCAACAGGGGTGGTGACCCAGTACTTC
few TRBJ2-5 TRBV25-1 . CASSEYGTLRETQYF TGTGCCAGCAGTGAATACGGCACCCTGCGGGAGACCCAGTACTTC
few TRBJ2-7 TRBV5-1 . CASSLALENEQYF TGCGCCAGCAGCTTGGCCTTGGAAAACGAGCAGTACTTC
. TRBJ1-5 TRBV7-2 . CASSLVQQGSQPQHF TGTGCCAGCAGCTTAGTCCAACAGGGATCTCAGCCCCAGCATTTT
few TRBJ2-1 TRBV7-6 . CASSPRGGIGKGFEQFF TGTGCCAGCAGCCCAAGGGGGGGCATCGGGAAGGGCTTTGAGCAGTTCTTC
. TRBJ1-1 TRBV9 . CASSVGVMGSNTEAFF TGTGCCAGCAGCGTAGGGGTAATGGGCAGCAACACTGAAGCTTTCTTT
. TRBJ2-1 TRBV7-2 TRBD1 CASSLEFGFRGINEQFF TGTGCCAGCAGCTTAGAGTTTGGGTTCAGGGGGATTAATGAGCAGTTCTTC
few TRBJ2-1 TRBV4-1 . CASSQEDRPYNEQFF TGCGCCAGCAGCCAAGAGGATAGACCCTACAATGAGCAGTTCTTC
. TRBJ2-7 TRBV20-1 . CSARGSATEQYF TGCAGTGCTAGAGGGTCTGCGACCGAGCAGTACTTC
. TRBJ1-2 TRBV14 . CASSQDQRRGYTF TGTGCCAGCAGCCAAGATCAACGGCGGGGCTACACCTTC
. TRBJ1-1 TRBV5-4 . CASSFLSGEGTEAFF TGTGCCAGCAGCTTTCTCTCGGGGGAGGGCACTGAAGCTTTCTTT
. TRBJ1-4 TRBV4-1 TRBD1 CASSHTGGWKLFF TGCGCCAGCAGCCACACAGGGGGTTGGAAACTGTTTTTT
many TRBJ2-3 TRBV5-1 TRBD1 CASSSGQGHTDTQYF TGCGCCAGCAGCTCTGGACAGGGGCACACAGATACGCAGTATTTT
. TRBJ2-7 TRBV20-1 TRBD2 CSAPRAGTTYEQYF TGCAGTGCTCCGAGAGCGGGAACTACCTACGAGCAGTACTTC
many TRBJ1-1 TRBV2 TRBD1 CASSDLRGQYTEAFF TGTGCCAGCAGTGACCTCAGGGGGCAGTACACTGAAGCTTTCTTT
. TRBJ2-7 TRBV6-1 TRBD1 CASSEGTGRVYEQYF TGTGCCAGCAGTGAGGGGACAGGGAGAGTGTACGAGCAGTACTTC
few TRBJ2-5 TRBV7-8 . CASSLARGDGETQYF TGTGCCAGCAGCTTAGCGAGAGGGGACGGGGAGACCCAGTACTTC
. TRBJ2-5 TRBV6-5 . CASSSGSGETQYF TGTGCCAGCAGTTCGGGAAGTGGGGAGACCCAGTACTTC
few TRBJ2-5 TRBV10-3 TRBD1 CAISEGTGAQETQYF TGTGCCATCAGTGAGGGGACAGGGGCCCAAGAGACCCAGTACTTC
. TRBJ2-1 TRBV7-9 TRBD2 CASSTSGGPILRRSYNEQFF TGTGCCAGCAGCACTAGCGGGGGGCCGATACTTAGACGCTCCTACAATGAGCAGTTCTTC
few TRBJ1-2 TRBV24-1 . CATSGGSHGYTF TGTGCCACCAGTGGAGGGTCCCATGGCTACACCTTC
few TRBJ2-5 TRBV11-2 TRBD1 CASSSIQGEETQYF TGTGCCAGCAGCTCGATCCAGGGGGAAGAGACCCAGTACTTC
. TRBJ1-5 TRBV19 . CASWDVGNQPQHF TGTGCCAGCTGGGATGTCGGCAATCAGCCCCAGCATTTT
. TRBJ2-1 TRBV2 TRBD2 CASRRTSGTPNEQFF TGTGCCAGCCGAAGGACTAGCGGGACCCCCAATGAGCAGTTCTTC
few TRBJ1-2 TRBV7-9 . CASRSQYYGYTF TGTGCCAGCAGGTCACAGTACTATGGCTACACCTTC
. TRBJ2-1 TRBV7-8 TRBD2 CASSFSGSQGEQFF TGTGCCAGCAGCTTCAGCGGGAGTCAGGGTGAGCAGTTCTTC
. TRBJ2-3 TRBV7-6 . CASSLESGPDTQYF TGTGCCAGCAGCTTAGAATCGGGTCCAGATACGCAGTATTTT
. TRBJ2-6 TRBV7-9 TRBD1 CASSLWGQGALSYGANVLTF TGTGCCAGCAGCTTATGGGGACAGGGGGCCTTAAGTTATGGGGCCAACGTCCTGACTTTC
few TRBJ2-1 TRBV4-2 . CASSQDRTRGSNEQFF TGTGCCAGCAGCCAAGATAGGACTAGGGGGTCCAATGAGCAGTTCTTC
few TRBJ2-1 TRBV5-1 TRBD2 CASSWLAGGNNEQFF TGCGCCAGCAGCTGGCTAGCGGGAGGGAACAATGAGCAGTTCTTC
. TRBJ2-2 TRBV12-3/TRBV12-4 . CASTGSAPANTGELFF TGTGCCAGCACCGGCTCGGCCCCCGCGAACACCGGGGAGCTGTTTTTT
few TRBJ1-2 TRBV20-1 . CSARVTDHYGYTF TGCAGTGCTAGAGTAACAGACCACTATGGCTACACCTTC
. TRBJ1-5 TRBV7-9 TRBD1 CASSLNRGVNQPQHF TGTGCCAGCAGCTTAAACAGGGGAGTCAATCAGCCCCAGCATTTT
few TRBJ2-7 TRBV20-1 . CSARDNYKRGRPRLGEQYF TGCAGTGCTAGAGACAACTATAAACGGGGCAGGCCGAGACTGGGCGAGCAGTACTTC
few TRBJ2-1 TRBV7-2 TRBD1 CASSPGQGSNEQFF TGTGCCAGCAGCCCCGGACAGGGGTCGAATGAGCAGTTCTTC
. TRBJ1-4 TRBV5-1 TRBD1 CASSPAGGQANEKLFF TGCGCCAGCAGCCCCGCCGGAGGACAGGCTAATGAAAAACTGTTTTTT
. TRBJ2-5 TRBV5-1 . CASSFRDTEQETQYF TGCGCCAGCAGCTTCCGGGACACCGAGCAAGAGACCCAGTACTTC